This T cell receptor (beta chain) was recovered during a study of T cell responses to AZD1222 COVID-19 vaccine (dated by TCRdb to about 2021). Regarding the research as a whole: Because spike-specific TCR depth and breadth did not differ between the two schedules, AZD1222 recipients who got a second dose at roughly 4 weeks were pooled with those who got a second dose at roughly 12 weeks. A total of over 230 trial participants underwent TCR sequencing, of whom 207 received two doses of AZD1222 and some 26 received two doses of the MenACWY control vaccine. Trial participants were enrolled by age into subgroups of 18-55, 56-69 and 70-plus years, and about 150, 27 and 61 TCR-sequenced participants, respectively, were included in these subgroups. Summary of the overall study and its limitations: A significant rise in spike-specific TCR breadth and depth was observed after two AZD1222 doses relative to day 0 and relative to MenACWY recipients. CD4 TCRs associated with the vaccine covered the entire spike protein, and the dominant responses were in regions 160-218 and 743-854. Conclusions about previously exposed vaccinees are limited, since just six or seven AZD1222 recipients were seropositive for SARS-CoV-2 at baseline. In the small 56-69-year group, the increase in depth fell short of significance, most likely because of low power. Most participants were white British and females outnumbered males, and the authors suggested that clonal diversity may have been underestimated. Nearly half of unique spike-specific TCRs reportedly recognized epitopes outside regions mutated in the B.1.351 and B.1.1.7 variants. No day 14 peak-response samples were available, so repertoires were characterized only after the peak T cell response.

The table lists this clone with a few counts. Its antigen specificity is not known. No base quality information exists; no much larger clone differs at one position. The time point tag for this specimen amounts to: baseline before first vaccination. Samples from vaccinated people were obtained from the UK trials COV001 and COV002, which included a single-blind randomized controlled phase 2/3 trial of AZD1222 (ChAdOx1 nCoV-19) in healthy adults. For TCRbeta chain sequencing, PBMC samples from trial participants were taken at day 0 and at day 28 after the second dose. The CDR3 regions of human TCRbeta chains were analyzed by immunosequencing. Regarding the original processing steps: Repertoire TCRs were matched against a reference library of SARS-CoV-2-specific TCRs generated with the MIRA antigen-specificity platform. Breadth meant the fraction of unique TCRs that were SARS-CoV-2-associated, whereas depth meant the fraction of total T cells that were SARS-CoV-2-associated. Using the MIRA data, every spike-specific TCR was mapped to the spike region that the TCR reacted to and assigned to either a CD4 or a CD8 class. Log10-transformed breadth and depth values were compared by one-way ANOVA with Sidak's multiple comparisons tests. The immuneACCESS repertoire file appears here via TCRdb, limited to in-frame rearrangements. These files lack a portion of the clones; in checked studies, under half of the deficit traces to unresolved V genes, and the cause of the others is not known. V, J and clone size are those of that table, while D and trimming were read from the DNA. The sample table shows under 140,000 clones, and 92% are seen once. The top ten hold about 7.8% of the sample.

Measured from the cysteine to the phenylalanine, the CDR3 is 15 residues long. Solely the CDR3 DNA is kept, with 45 bases framed from the first base. The germline V gene provides CDR1 MNHEY and CDR2 SVGEGT. V loses 2 bases of germline sequence and J loses 8 bases, and the interval between the two ends is 15 bases. This chain joins TRBV6-2 or TRBV6-3 to TRBJ1-4, with the D gene not confidently named. Sequencing was performed on peripheral blood, taken on day 0 of AZD1222 vaccination. The sequence was obtained from an adult in good health. The nucleotides are TGTGCCAGCAGTTACCGAGGAAGGGCTGACGAAAAACTGTTTTTT. The encoded protein is CASSYRGRADEKLFF.